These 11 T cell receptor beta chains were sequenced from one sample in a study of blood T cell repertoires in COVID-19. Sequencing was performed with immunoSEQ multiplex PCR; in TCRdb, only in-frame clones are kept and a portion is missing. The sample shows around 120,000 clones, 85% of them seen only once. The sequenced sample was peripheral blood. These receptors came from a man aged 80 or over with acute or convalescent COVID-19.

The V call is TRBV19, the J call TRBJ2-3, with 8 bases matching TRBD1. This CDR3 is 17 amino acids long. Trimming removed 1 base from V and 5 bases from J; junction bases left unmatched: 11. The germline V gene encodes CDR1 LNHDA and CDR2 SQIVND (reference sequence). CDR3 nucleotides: TGTGCCAGTAGTATAGGGCCACCAGGGGGCATTGGAGATACGCAGTATTTT. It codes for CASSIGPPGGIGDTQYF.

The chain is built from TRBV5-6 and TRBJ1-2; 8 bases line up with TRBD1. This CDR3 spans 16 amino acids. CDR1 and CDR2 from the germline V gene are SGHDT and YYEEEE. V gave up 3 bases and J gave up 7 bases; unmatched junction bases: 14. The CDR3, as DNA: TGTGCCAGCAGCTCGCAAGGACAGGGTGGGAGTCGTGGCTACACCTTC. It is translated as CASSSQGQGGSRGYTF.

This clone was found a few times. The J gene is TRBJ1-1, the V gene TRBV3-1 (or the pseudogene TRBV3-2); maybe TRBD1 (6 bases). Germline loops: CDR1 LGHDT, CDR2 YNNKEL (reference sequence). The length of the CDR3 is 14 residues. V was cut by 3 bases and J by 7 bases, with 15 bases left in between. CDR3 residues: CASSQLGGGGEAFF. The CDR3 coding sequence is TGTGCCAGCAGCCAGCTAGGGGGGGGTGGTGAAGCTTTCTTT.

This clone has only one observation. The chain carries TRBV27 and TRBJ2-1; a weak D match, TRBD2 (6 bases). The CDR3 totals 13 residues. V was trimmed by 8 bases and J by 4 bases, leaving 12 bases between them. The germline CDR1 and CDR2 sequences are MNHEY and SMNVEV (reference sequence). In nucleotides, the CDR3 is TGTGCCAGCCGGAGGGCGGGGTACAATGAGCAGTTCTTC. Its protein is CASRRAGYNEQFF.

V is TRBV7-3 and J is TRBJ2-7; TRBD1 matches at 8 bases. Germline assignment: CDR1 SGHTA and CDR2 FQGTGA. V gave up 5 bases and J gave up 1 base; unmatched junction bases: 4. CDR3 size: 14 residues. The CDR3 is CASSQQGGSYEQYF. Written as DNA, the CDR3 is TGTGCCAGCAGCCAACAGGGGGGTTCCTACGAGCAGTACTTC.

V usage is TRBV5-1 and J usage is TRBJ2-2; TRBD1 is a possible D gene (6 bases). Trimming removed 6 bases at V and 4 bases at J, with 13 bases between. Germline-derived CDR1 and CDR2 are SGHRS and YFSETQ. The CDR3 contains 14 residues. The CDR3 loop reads CASTVQGSTGELFF. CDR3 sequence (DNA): TGCGCCAGCACCGTTCAGGGGAGCACCGGGGAGCTGTTTTTT.

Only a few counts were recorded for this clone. As DNA, the CDR3 is TGTGCCAGCAGCTTTAGGAGAATTTCGGAGGACGGGGAGCTGTTTTTT. This codes for CASSFRRISEDGELFF. The chain links TRBV5-6 to TRBJ2-2; D is perhaps TRBD2 (5 bases). Germline V CDR1 and CDR2: SGHDT, YYEEEE. Trimming pared 2 bases from V and 7 bases from J, leaving 18 bases between. The CDR3 is made up of 16 amino acids.

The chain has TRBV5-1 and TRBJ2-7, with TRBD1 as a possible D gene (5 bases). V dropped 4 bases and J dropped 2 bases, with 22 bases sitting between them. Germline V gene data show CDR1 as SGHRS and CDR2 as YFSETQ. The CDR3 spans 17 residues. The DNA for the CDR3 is TGCGCCAGCAGCCCCCATCCGAGGATTCAGGGAACCTACGAGCAGTACTTC. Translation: CASSPHPRIQGTYEQYF.

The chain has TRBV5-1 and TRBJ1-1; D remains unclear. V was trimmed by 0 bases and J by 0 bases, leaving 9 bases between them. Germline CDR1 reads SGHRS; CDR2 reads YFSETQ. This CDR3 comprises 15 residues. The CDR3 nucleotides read TGCGCCAGCAGCTTGGGACAAATAATGAACACTGAAGCTTTCTTT. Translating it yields CASSLGQIMNTEAFF.

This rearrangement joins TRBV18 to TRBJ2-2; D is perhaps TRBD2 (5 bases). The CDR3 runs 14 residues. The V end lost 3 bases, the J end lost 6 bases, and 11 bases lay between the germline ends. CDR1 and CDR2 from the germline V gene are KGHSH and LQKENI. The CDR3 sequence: CASSPREGAGELFF. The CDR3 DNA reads TGTGCCAGCTCACCGAGAGAGGGAGCCGGGGAGCTGTTTTTT. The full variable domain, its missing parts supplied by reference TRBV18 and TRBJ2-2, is NAGVMQNPRHLVRRRGQEARLRCSPMKGHSHVYWYRQLPEEGLKFMVYLQKENIIDESGMPKERFSAEFPKEGPSILRIQQVVRGDSAAYFCASSPREGAGELFFGEGSRLTVL.

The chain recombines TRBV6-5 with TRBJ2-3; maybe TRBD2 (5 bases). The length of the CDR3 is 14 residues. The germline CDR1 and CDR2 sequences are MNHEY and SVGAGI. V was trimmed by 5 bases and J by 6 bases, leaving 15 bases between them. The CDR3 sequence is CASSRTLASDTQYF. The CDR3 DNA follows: TGTGCCAGCAGTCGGACTTTAGCAAGTGATACGCAGTATTTT.